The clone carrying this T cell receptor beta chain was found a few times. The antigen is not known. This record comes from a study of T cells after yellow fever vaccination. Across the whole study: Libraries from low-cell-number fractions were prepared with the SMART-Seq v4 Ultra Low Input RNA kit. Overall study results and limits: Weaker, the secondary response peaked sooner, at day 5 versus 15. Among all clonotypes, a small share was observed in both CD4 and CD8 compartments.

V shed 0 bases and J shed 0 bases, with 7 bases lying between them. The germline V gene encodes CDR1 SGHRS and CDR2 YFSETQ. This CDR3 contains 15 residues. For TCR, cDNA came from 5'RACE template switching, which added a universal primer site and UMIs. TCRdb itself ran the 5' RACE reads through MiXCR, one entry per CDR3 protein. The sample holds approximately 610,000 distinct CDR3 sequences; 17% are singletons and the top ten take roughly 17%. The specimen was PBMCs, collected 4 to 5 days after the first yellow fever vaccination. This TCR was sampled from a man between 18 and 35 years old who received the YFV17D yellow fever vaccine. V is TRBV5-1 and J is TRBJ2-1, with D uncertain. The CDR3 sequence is CASSLAWSSYNEQFF. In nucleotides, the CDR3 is TGCGCCAGCAGCTTGGCTTGGAGCTCCTACAATGAGCAGTTCTTC.